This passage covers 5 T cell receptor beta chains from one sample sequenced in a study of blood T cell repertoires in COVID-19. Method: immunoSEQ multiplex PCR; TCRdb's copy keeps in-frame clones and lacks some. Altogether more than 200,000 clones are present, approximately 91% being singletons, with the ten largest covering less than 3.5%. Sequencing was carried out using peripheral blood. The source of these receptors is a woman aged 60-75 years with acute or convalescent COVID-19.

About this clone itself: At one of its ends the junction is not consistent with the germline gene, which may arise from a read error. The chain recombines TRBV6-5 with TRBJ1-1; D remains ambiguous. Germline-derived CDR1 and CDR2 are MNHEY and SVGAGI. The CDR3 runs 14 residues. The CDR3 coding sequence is TGTGCCAGCAGTGACTCGGGCAGCGGATATTCAGCTTTCTTT. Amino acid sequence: CASSDSGSGYSAFF.

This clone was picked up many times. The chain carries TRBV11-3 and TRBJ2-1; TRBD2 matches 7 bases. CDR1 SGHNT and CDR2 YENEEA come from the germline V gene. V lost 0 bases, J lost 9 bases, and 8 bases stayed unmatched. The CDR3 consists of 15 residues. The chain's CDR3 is CASSLEGRPGGEQFF. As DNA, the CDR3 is TGTGCCAGCAGCTTAGAGGGGCGCCCGGGGGGTGAGCAGTTCTTC.

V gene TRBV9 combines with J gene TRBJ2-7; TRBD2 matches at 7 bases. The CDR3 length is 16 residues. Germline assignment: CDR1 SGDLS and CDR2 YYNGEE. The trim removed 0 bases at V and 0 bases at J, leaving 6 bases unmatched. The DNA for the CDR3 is TGTGCCAGCAGCGTAGGAGAGGTAGCGGGCTCCTACGAGCAGTACTTC. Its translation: CASSVGEVAGSYEQYF.

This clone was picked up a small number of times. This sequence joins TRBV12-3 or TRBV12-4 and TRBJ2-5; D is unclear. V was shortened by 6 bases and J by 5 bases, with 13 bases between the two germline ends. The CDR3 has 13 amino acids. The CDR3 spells CASSLDPWETQYF. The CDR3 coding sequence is TGTGCCAGCAGCCTAGACCCCTGGGAGACCCAGTACTTC.

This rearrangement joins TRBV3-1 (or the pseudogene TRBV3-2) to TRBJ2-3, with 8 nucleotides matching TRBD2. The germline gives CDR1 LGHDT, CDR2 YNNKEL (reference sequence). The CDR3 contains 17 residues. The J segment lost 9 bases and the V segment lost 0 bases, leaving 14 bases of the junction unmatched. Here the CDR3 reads CASSQDRRGLGSLTQYF. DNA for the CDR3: TGTGCCAGCAGCCAAGATAGGAGGGGACTAGGGTCTCTGACGCAGTATTTT.